This entry is about one T cell receptor (beta chain). No antigen is known for it. Germline V gives CDR1 MDHEN, CDR2 SYDVKM. This CDR3 contains 15 residues. It was by 5' RACE with UMI labels that the TRB cDNA libraries were prepared. Reanalyzing the 5' RACE reads, TCRdb keeps one entry per CDR3 protein, without DNA. This table holds about 150,000 distinct CDR3 sequences. This sample was included in a study of CXCR3-negative and CXCR3-positive naive CD8 T cells. Overall study results and limits: Hydrophobicity was higher for TRB CDR3s found in CXCR3-positive naive cells than in CXCR3-negative naive cells. Memory cells differed in TRBV-TRBJ usage, but naive CXCR3-negative and CXCR3-positive cells had similar usage.

CD45RO-CCR7+CD27+CD95- characterized naive CD8+ T cells. This sequence joins TRBV28 and TRBJ2-5; the TCRdb call, TRBD1, lacks DNA for checking. The sequence was collected from a human donor in good health. Some clones in this sample may be carry-over from other donors' samples. The specimen sequenced was naive CXCR3+ CD8+ T cells from blood. Subset given: CD45RO-CCR7+CD27+CD95- naive CD8+ T cells expressing CXCR3 (TNR3+). CDR3 loop: CATSDRGQGLETQYF.